The entry below describes one T cell receptor (beta chain). Its matching antigen is unknown. These data come from a study of cytomegalovirus exposure and HLA in healthy donors. Background on the study: Earlier, 100 million to 120 million unique TCR beta sequences were recovered from about 200 million T cells by an analysis.

Notes on the study in general: Per published reports, the classifier diagnosed cytomegalovirus status with high specificity and sensitivity. Altogether, 164 TCR beta chains were recorded as cytomegalovirus-associated. CMV serostatus stood as the only immune exposure information on hand.

PCR involved 60 Vbeta and 13 Jbeta primers. Only in-frame clones appear in the TCRdb table, and some are missing; sequencing was by immunoSEQ multiplex PCR. The sample lists under 250,000 clones; roughly 73% were seen once. Germline lookup yields CDR1 MDHEN and CDR2 SYDVKM. The CDR3 spans 15 residues. Germline trimming cut 4 bases from V and 2 bases from J; bases unmatched to any gene: 8. The sample was PBMCs. The chain employs TRBV28 and TRBJ2-7, with TRBD1 matching over 7 bases. The clonotype comes from a boy between 10 and 17 years old in good health and CMV-seronegative. CDR3 protein: CASSSGQEHPYEQYF. The CDR3 DNA reads as TGTGCCAGCAGTTCCGGACAGGAGCACCCCTACGAGCAGTACTTC.